This T cell receptor (beta chain) was retrieved from a study of beta chain features in type 1 diabetes. Study overall: Patients and healthy donors were similar in age, gender and cell yields. Study-level points and caveats: Within the patient group, naive, central memory and Treg TCRB repertoires appeared more similar to each other than within healthy donors.

With regard to this clone: The antigen is undetermined.

The CDR3 is 13 amino acids. Trimming took 2 bases from V and 4 from J, leaving 8 bases between them. The germline V gene has CDR1 SGHTA and CDR2 FQGNSA. Expressed TCRB transcripts were sequenced, since all the RNA that had been isolated was reverse transcribed. Assay used: immunoSEQ multiplex PCR; TCRdb lists only in-frame clones, some missing. This table holds about 110,000 clones, 30% to 40% found once. The sample was stem cell memory CD4+ T cells from blood. This receptor was taken from a woman under 30 in good health. The chain joins TRBV7-2 to TRBJ1-1; D is uncertain. The chain's CDR3 is CASSLSQATEAFF. CDR3 nucleotides: TGTGCCAGCAGCTTAAGTCAGGCCACTGAAGCTTTCTTT. Variable domain in full (rest from reference TRBV7-2 and TRBJ1-1): GAGVSQSPSNKVTEKGKDVELRCDPISGHTALYWYRQSLGQGLEFLIYFQGNSAPDKSGLPSDRFSAERTGGSVSTLTIQRTQQEDSAVYLCASSLSQATEAFFGQGTRLTVV.